This T cell receptor (beta chain) was documented in a study of response to subunit inactivated influenza vaccine. This CDR3 contains 12 residues. TCRdb analysed the RT-PCR reads with MiXCR anew, one entry per CDR3 protein. The sample carries around 520,000 distinct CDR3 sequences, approximately 24% recorded once. In this sample, this clonotype turned up a few times. Sequencing used CD4+ T cells sorted from PBMCs, obtained more than 4 days after vaccination. The receptor was isolated from a man aged 50 to 60 who received an inactivated influenza vaccine. The chain recombines TRBV21-1 with TRBJ1-4; the table assigns TRBD1, which was not confirmed against the DNA. TRBV21-1 is shown as a pseudogene. DNA of the CDR3: TGTGCCAGCCGGCGGGGGCCAGAAAAACTGTTTTTT. This sequence encodes CASRRGPEKLFF.